This T cell receptor (beta chain) was captured in a study of blood T cells in healthy people across ages. Study-wide results and limits: PBMCs left unsorted prevented a conclusive naive versus antigen-experienced comparison.

This CDR3 has 16 amino acids. CDR1 and CDR2 from the germline V gene are SEHNR and FQNEAQ (reference sequence). A second roughly 6 to 11 cycle PCR used barcoded and J-beta primers. MiXCR was run by TCRdb on the 5' RACE reads, yielding one entry per CDR3 protein. The table records some 760,000 distinct CDR3 sequences, roughly 25% of them present only once. This clonotype has only a few counts. Its target is not known. In addition, the sample was reused for a study of T cells of mothers and their children. That paper notes: Using the M1S primer, the second PCR added sample barcodes along with 2-4 random nucleotides. Each mother gave over 8 million TCR beta CDR3 reads; each child, about 2.9 million. Whether pairs are related or unrelated, thymic selection shapes their TCR recombination output in much the same way.

Material for sequencing was blood. This sequence originates from a boy younger than 18 in good health. V and J are TRBV7-9 and TRBJ2-5; tentative D call: TRBD2 (6 bases). The last part of the DNA fits TRBJ2-1 better; the J call may be wrong. The CDR3 DNA is TGTGCCAGCAGCTCGACGGTTGGGGGGAGAAACAATGAGCAGTTCTTC. It translates to CASSSTVGGRNNEQFF.